Below, 18 T cell receptor beta chains from the same sample are listed, as sequenced in a study of CD8 T cells in Susac syndrome (dated by TCRdb to between 2019 and 2020). The library was produced with the immunoSEQ multiplex PCR assay. RNA was extracted using the RNeasy kit, and about 0.5 to 1 microgram was reverse transcribed with random hexamers. The raw public reads went through TCRdb reprocessing: fastp at Q25, MiXCR clone calling, in-frame beta chains kept. Entries are consolidated by CDR3 protein sequence, retaining the most common genes and DNA. The sample profile shows about 200,000 distinct CDR3 sequences; 90% to 95% of them were found once. The ten largest clones take up approximately 0.1% of the sample. The sample comprised CD4+ T cells from PBMCs. These receptors were obtained from a human donor in good health.

The chain is built from TRBV18 and TRBJ1-2; 7 bases are shared with TRBD1. The CDR3 consists of 15 residues. V was clipped by 5 bases and J by 1 base; unmatched bases: 7. Looked up from germline, CDR1 is KGHSH and CDR2 is LQKENI. Here the CDR3 DNA reads TGTGCCAGCTCAACAGGGGCCTCGATTAACTATGGCTACACCTTC. Its translation: CASSTGASINYGYTF.

The CDR3 is CASSDKRDIQYF. In nucleotides, the CDR3 is TGTGCCAGCAGCGACAAGCGGGACATTCAGTACTTC. This chain links TRBV9 with TRBJ2-4; a possible D gene is TRBD2 (6 bases). This CDR3 contains 12 residues. V was trimmed by 3 bases and J by 8 bases, leaving 9 bases between them. Germline V gene lookup returns CDR1 SGDLS and CDR2 YYNGEE.

V and J are TRBV20-1 and TRBJ2-7, with D tentatively TRBD2 (6 bases). Trimming left V 5 bases short and J 3 bases short, with 14 bases between. The germline V gene has CDR1 DFQATT and CDR2 SNEGSKA (reference sequence). The CDR3 extends over 13 amino acids. The CDR3 reads CSADRDSHYEQYF. Here the CDR3 DNA reads TGCAGTGCTGACCGGGACTCACACTACGAGCAGTACTTC.

This rearrangement joins TRBV20-1 to TRBJ2-7; D is unclear. CDR1 and CDR2 (germline): DFQATT, SNEGSKA (reference sequence). CDR3 length: 14 amino acids. V gave up 4 bases and J gave up 1 base, with 14 bases separating them. CDR3 coding DNA: TGCAGTGCTAAGTCTCCGATCAGGTCCTACGAGCAGTACGTC. Residues: CSAKSPIRSYEQYV.

J is TRBJ2-5 and V is TRBV30; D tentatively reads TRBD1 or TRBD2 (6 bases each). V lost 0 bases and J lost 1, with 9 bases in between. The CDR3 has 14 amino acids. The V gene's germline CDR1 is GTSNPN and CDR2 SVGIG (reference sequence). The DNA of the CDR3 is TGTGCCTGGAGTGTTAGGGGGGTCCAAGAGACCCAGTACTTC. It codes for CAWSVRGVQETQYF.

This clonotype was detected once. This chain joins TRBV9 and TRBJ2-3, with no clear D. Germline V lookup: CDR1 SGDLS, CDR2 YYNGEE. The CDR3 contains 16 residues. The germline V and J ends were trimmed by 0 bases and 2 bases, with 13 bases remaining between them. Here the CDR3 reads CASSVVSQLFTDTQYF. The DNA for the CDR3 is TGTGCCAGCAGCGTAGTATCGCAACTTTTCACAGATACGCAGTATTTT.

The rearrangement links TRBV5-1 to TRBJ1-2, with D maybe TRBD1 (5 bases). Between the trimmed V and J ends, which lost 4 bases and 4 bases, there was a span of 14 bases. The CDR3 totals 14 residues. Germline CDR1 SGHRS, CDR2 YFSETQ. This CDR3 reads CASSPAGDTYGYTF. The CDR3 region has the DNA TGCGCCAGCAGCCCTGCGGGGGATACCTATGGCTACACCTTC.

The rearrangement joins TRBV28 to TRBJ1-2, with a weak D call TRBD1 (6 bases). From germline, CDR1 is MDHEN and CDR2 SYDVKM. The CDR3 runs 13 residues. Trimming cost V 7 bases and J 4 bases, with 13 bases left between them. The CDR3, as DNA: TGTGCCAGCACCCTTGGGGGGGCCTATGGCTACACCTTC. It codes for CASTLGGAYGYTF.

The genes are TRBV29-1 and TRBJ2-7; tentative D call: TRBD2 (5 bases). CDR1 is SQVTM, CDR2 ANQGSEA, per germline. The length of the CDR3 is 12 residues. Trimming removed 4 bases from V and 8 bases from J, with 15 bases in between. The CDR3 coding sequence is TGCAGCGTTGCAGAGCGGAGTTGTCAGCAGTACGTC. This encodes CSVAERSCQQYV.

This rearrangement joins TRBV2 to TRBJ1-1, with D perhaps matching TRBD1 (5 bases). Deletions cut 2 bases from V and 2 bases from J, with 24 bases between. This CDR3 region has 19 residues. The V gene's germline CDR1 is SNHLY and CDR2 FYNNEI. The CDR3 nucleotides are TGTGCCAGCAGTGAACGGAGAGGGTTAGTGTCAGGGAGTAACACTGAAGCTTTCTTT. Protein sequence: CASSERRGLVSGSNTEAFF.

The V and J genes are TRBV12-3 or TRBV12-4 and TRBJ1-1; possible D gene TRBD1, 6 bases. The V and J ends lost 7 bases and 1 base respectively, with 13 bases between them. The CDR3 covers 14 residues. The CDR3: CASNPGHPNTEAFF. As DNA, the CDR3 is TGTGCCAGCAATCCGGGACATCCGAACACTGAAGCTTTCTTT.

This rearrangement joins TRBV20-1 to TRBJ2-7, with TRBD2 matching 8 bases. CDR1 and CDR2 (germline): DFQATT, SNEGSKA (reference sequence). This CDR3 spans 11 amino acids. The CDR3 loop reads CSPAGGSEQYV. CDR3 DNA sequence: TGCAGCCCGGCGGGAGGAAGCGAGCAGTACGTC.

V gene TRBV20-1 combines with J gene TRBJ2-5; possible D gene TRBD1, 6 bases. This CDR3 comprises 16 residues. V lost 0 bases to trimming and J lost 4 bases, with 18 bases between them. Germline CDR1 reads DFQATT; CDR2 reads SNEGSKA (reference sequence). Here the CDR3 DNA reads TGCAGTGCTAGAGATTCCAGGGGCGCGTCTCCAGAGACCCAGTACTTC. As protein: CSARDSRGASPETQYF.

V gene TRBV20-1 combines with J gene TRBJ2-7; tentative D call: TRBD1 (7 bases). The V end lost 6 bases, the J end lost 0 bases, and 18 bases lay between the germline ends. Germline V gives CDR1 DFQATT, CDR2 SNEGSKA (reference sequence). CDR3 length: 15 residues. CDR3 protein: CSAPSSGDSSYEQYV. CDR3 coding DNA: TGCAGTGCCCCCAGTTCGGGGGACAGCTCCTACGAGCAGTACGTC.

In DNA form, the CDR3 reads TGTGCCAGTTTGGCCACAGGGGGCGCGGACTATGGCTACACCTTC. This sequence encodes CASLATGGADYGYTF. This rearrangement joins TRBV27 to TRBJ1-2; 9 positions match TRBD1. The CDR3 runs 15 residues. V trimming: 9 bases; J trimming: 3 bases; junction bases outside the gene matches: 11. The germline CDR1 and CDR2 sequences are MNHEY and SMNVEV (reference sequence).

The genes are TRBV3-1 and TRBJ2-7, with TRBD1 matching over 8 bases. V dropped 1 base and J dropped 5; count of bases not matched to a gene: 7. The CDR3 is 15 amino acids. The V gene's germline CDR1 is LGHDT and CDR2 YNNKEL (reference sequence). The CDR3 reads CASSQGAGQGNEQYV. The CDR3 coding sequence is TGTGCCAGCAGCCAAGGGGCCGGACAGGGAAACGAGCAGTACGTC.

Only one count was recorded for this clonotype. This chain connects TRBV29-1 to TRBJ1-2; D gene uncertain. V lost 2 bases and J lost 4, with 11 bases in between. This CDR3 spans 13 amino acids. CDR1 SQVTM and CDR2 ANQGSEA come from the germline V gene. DNA for the CDR3: TGCAGCGTTGAACGACAAGCTCGCTATGGCTACACCTTC. It translates to CSVERQARYGYTF.

This clonotype was counted once. The chain carries TRBV4-3 and TRBJ2-1, with a possible D match to TRBD1 (5 bases). Germline CDR1 is LGHNA and CDR2 is YSLEER. This CDR3 has 14 amino acids. Between the trimmed V and J ends, which lost 0 bases and 7 bases, there was a span of 10 bases. The CDR3 coding sequence is TGCGCCAGCAGCCAAGAGGAGCAGGGAAATGAGCAGTTCTTC. Its protein is CASSQEEQGNEQFF.